A selection of T cell receptor beta chains follows, all from one sample in a study of radiotherapy plus CTLA-4 blockade in lung cancer. Assay used: immunoSEQ multiplex PCR; TCRdb lists only in-frame clones, some missing. The sample holds about 40,000 clones, about four fifths seen once. Source: peripheral blood, taken from a patient treated with radiotherapy plus ipilimumab. These receptors came from a human donor with non-small cell lung cancer that progressed on radiotherapy plus ipilimumab. CDR3s include the opening cysteine and the closing phenylalanine or tryptophan. The D gene is left open where the match is weak. Rows may omit the clone size; those that give it use once, few, many or a size class.

length	D	V	size	J	CDR3	DNA
13	TRBD1	TRBV14	NA	TRBJ1-6	CASSRDRDSPLHF	TGTGCCAGCAGCCGCGACAGGGATTCACCCCTCCACTTT
17	TRBD1	TRBV7-8	NA	TRBJ1-1	CASSLLVAGQAYTEAFF	TGTGCCAGCAGCTTATTGGTGGCTGGACAGGCGTACACTGAAGCTTTCTTT
14	NA	TRBV18	NA	TRBJ1-2	CASSPGIGGYGYTF	TGTGCCAGCTCACCCGGTATCGGGGGCTATGGCTACACCTTC
13	TRBD2	TRBV2	NA	TRBJ2-5	CASSSSGQETQYF	TGTGCCAGCAGTTCTAGCGGCCAAGAGACCCAGTACTTC
13	TRBD1	TRBV2	NA	TRBJ2-2	CASRATGSGELFF	TGTGCCAGCAGGGCGACAGGGTCCGGGGAGCTGTTTTTT
16	NA	TRBV4-1	NA	TRBJ2-2	CASSQGYGGHTGELFF	TGCGCCAGCAGCCAAGGGTACGGGGGGCACACCGGGGAGCTGTTTTTT
16	NA	TRBV5-1	once	TRBJ2-3	CASSLDSYVVTDTQYF	TGCGCCAGCAGCTTAGATTCCTATGTCGTGACAGATACGCAGTATTTT
16	TRBD2	TRBV7-3	NA	TRBJ2-2	CASSFGTSGGTGELFF	TGTGCCAGCAGCTTCGGGACTAGCGGGGGGACCGGGGAGCTGTTTTTT
13	NA	TRBV19	NA	TRBJ1-1	CASSIGQNTEAFF	TGTGCCAGTAGTATCGGACAGAACACTGAAGCTTTCTTT
18	TRBD1	TRBV19	NA	TRBJ1-3	CASSVRTGTGVSGNTIYF	TGTGCCAGTAGTGTCCGAACCGGGACAGGGGTCTCTGGAAACACCATATATTTT
15	NA	TRBV6-5	NA	TRBJ1-3	CASSYRRTTGNTIYF	TGTGCCAGCAGTTACAGAAGGACTACTGGAAACACCATATATTTT
15	TRBD2	TRBV2	NA	TRBJ2-7	CASRGRERGGYEQYF	TGTGCCAGCAGAGGACGGGAGCGGGGGGGCTACGAGCAGTACTTC
14	NA	TRBV6-6	few	TRBJ1-1	CASWGGPQNTEAFF	TGTGCCAGTTGGGGGGGGCCGCAGAACACTGAAGCTTTCTTT
15	NA	TRBV6-9	NA	TRBJ1-5	CASSERRGGNQPQHF	TGTGCCAGCAGTGAACGCAGGGGAGGGAATCAGCCCCAGCATTTT
13	NA	TRBV5-1	NA	TRBJ2-2	CASEQENTGELFF	TGCGCCAGCGAGCAGGAGAACACCGGGGAGCTGTTTTTT
17	TRBD2	TRBV7-2	few	TRBJ2-2	CASSLTSGGLVGGELFF	TGTGCCAGCAGCTTGACTAGCGGGGGCCTCGTGGGCGGGGAGCTGTTTTTT
15	TRBD2	TRBV9	NA	TRBJ2-1	CASSPRLAVGNEQFF	TGTGCCAGCAGCCCAAGACTAGCGGTAGGCAATGAGCAGTTCTTC
12	NA	TRBV29-1	NA	TRBJ2-5	CSVGGGWETQYF	TGCAGCGTTGGTGGGGGCTGGGAGACCCAGTACTTC
14	NA	TRBV18	few	TRBJ2-5	CASSPPTSRETQYF	TGTGCCAGCTCACCACCAACTAGCAGGGAGACCCAGTACTTC
12	NA	TRBV7-9	NA	TRBJ1-1	CASSQGTHVAFF	TGTGCCAGCAGCCAGGGCACCCATGTAGCTTTCTTT
12	NA	TRBV21-1	NA	TRBJ1-1	CASSKAKGEAFF	TGTGCCAGCAGCAAAGCGAAGGGGGAAGCTTTCTTT
17	NA	TRBV5-1	NA	TRBJ2-2	CASSLPGLVGQAGELFF	TGCGCCAGCAGCTTGCCCGGGCTGGTGGGACAAGCCGGGGAGCTGTTTTTT
12	NA	TRBV7-9	NA	TRBJ2-7	CASSFPSYEQYF	TGTGCCAGCAGCTTCCCATCCTACGAGCAGTACTTC
15	TRBD1	TRBV4-3	NA	TRBJ2-2	CASSLGTDPTGELFF	TGCGCCAGCAGCCTAGGGACAGACCCCACCGGGGAGCTGTTTTTT
17	TRBD1	TRBV5-1	NA	TRBJ1-4	CASSLGGTGGNNEKLFF	TGCGCCAGCAGCTTGGGGGGGACAGGGGGCAACAATGAAAAACTGTTTTTT
15	NA	TRBV19	NA	TRBJ1-3	CASSFRSSGGNTIYF	TGTGCCAGTAGTTTTCGGTCTTCGGGTGGAAACACCATATATTTT
13	NA	TRBV14	NA	TRBJ2-5	CASSHRVLETQYF	TGTGCCAGCAGCCACAGGGTTCTAGAGACCCAGTACTTC
13	NA	TRBV15	NA	TRBJ2-7	CATSRDKEGQQYF	TGTGCCACCAGCAGAGATAAGGAGGGCCAGCAGTACTTC
15	NA	TRBV7-2	NA	TRBJ1-2	CASSSGQTGVGGYTF	TGTGCCAGCAGCTCCGGACAAACGGGGGTAGGAGGCTACACCTTC
15	NA	TRBV19	NA	TRBJ1-2	CASSTVVRGAHGYTF	TGTGCCAGTAGTACCGTAGTTCGGGGGGCGCATGGCTACACCTTC
16	TRBD1	TRBV19	NA	TRBJ1-3	CASSMWDSRAGNTIYF	TGTGCCAGTAGTATGTGGGACAGTCGCGCTGGAAACACCATATATTTT
14	NA	TRBV11-2	NA	TRBJ1-1	CASSLGYTGIEAFF	TGTGCCAGCAGCTTAGGGTACACAGGGATCGAAGCTTTCTTT
16	TRBD1	TRBV5-1	NA	TRBJ2-7	CASSILTGGSSYEQYF	TGCGCCAGCAGCATCCTCACAGGGGGGAGCTCCTACGAGCAGTACTTC
14	NA	TRBV6-8	few	TRBJ1-6	CASSSPGYNSPLHF	TGTGCCAGCAGCTCGCCAGGGTACAATTCACCCCTCCACTTT
16	NA	TRBV11-3	NA	TRBJ2-5	CASSLGQGDKQETQYF	TGTGCCAGCAGCTTAGGCCAAGGCGACAAACAAGAGACCCAGTACTTC
14	TRBD2	TRBV29-1	NA	TRBJ2-3	CSSIGGDSTDTQYF	TGCAGCTCCATCGGGGGGGACAGCACAGATACGCAGTATTTT
14	NA	TRBV18	NA	TRBJ2-1	CASSPLAQRAEQFF	TGTGCCAGCTCACCACTCGCACAGAGGGCTGAGCAGTTCTTC
12	NA	TRBV6-1	NA	TRBJ1-2	CASSEQFYGYTF	TGTGCCAGCAGTGAACAGTTCTATGGCTACACCTTC
14	TRBD1	TRBV6-1	NA	TRBJ2-3	CATLRDRVADTQYF	TGTGCCACCCTCCGGGACAGGGTCGCAGATACGCAGTATTTT
16	NA	TRBV5-1	NA	TRBJ1-5	CASSLGGETSNQPQHF	TGCGCCAGCAGCTTGGGAGGAGAGACTAGCAATCAGCCCCAGCATTTT
18	TRBD2	TRBV11-2	NA	TRBJ2-1	CASSLGPTRGAGINEQFF	TGTGCCAGCAGCTTAGGTCCCACGCGGGGGGCAGGTATCAATGAGCAGTTCTTC
14	TRBD1	TRBV2	few	TRBJ1-5	CASSEAGGNQPQHF	TGTGCCAGCAGTGAGGCAGGGGGGAATCAGCCCCAGCATTTT
13	NA	TRBV7-9	NA	TRBJ1-2	CASSLRGGDGYTF	TGTGCCAGCAGCTTACGCGGGGGCGATGGCTACACCTTC
16	NA	TRBV27	NA	TRBJ1-6	CASSFKTVVRDSPLHF	TGTGCCAGCAGTTTCAAGACAGTCGTTAGGGATTCACCCCTCCACTTT
14	NA	TRBV18	few	TRBJ1-5	CASSSEASNQPQHF	TGTGCCAGCAGTTCGGAGGCAAGCAATCAGCCCCAGCATTTT
13	TRBD1	TRBV19	NA	TRBJ2-1	CASSIAGGYEQFF	TGTGCCAGTAGTATAGCAGGGGGCTATGAGCAGTTCTTC